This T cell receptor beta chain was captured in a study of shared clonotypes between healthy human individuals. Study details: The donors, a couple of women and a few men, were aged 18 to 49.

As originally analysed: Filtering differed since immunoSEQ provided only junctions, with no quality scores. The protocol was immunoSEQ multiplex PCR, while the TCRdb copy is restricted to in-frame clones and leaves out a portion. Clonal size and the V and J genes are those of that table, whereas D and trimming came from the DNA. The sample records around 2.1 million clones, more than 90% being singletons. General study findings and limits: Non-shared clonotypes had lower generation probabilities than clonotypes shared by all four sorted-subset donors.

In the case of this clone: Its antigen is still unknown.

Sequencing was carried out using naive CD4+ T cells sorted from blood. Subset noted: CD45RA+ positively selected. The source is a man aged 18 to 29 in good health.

Here the CDR3 reads CAISESRQGFDEQFF. CDR3 nucleotide sequence: TGTGCCATCAGTGAGTCACGTCAGGGGTTCGATGAGCAGTTCTTC. The rearrangement uses TRBV10-3 and TRBJ2-1; perhaps TRBD1 as D (6 bases). The CDR3 contains 15 residues. Germline V lookup: CDR1 ENHRY, CDR2 SYGVKD. Trimming pared 0 bases from V and 8 bases from J, leaving 14 bases between.